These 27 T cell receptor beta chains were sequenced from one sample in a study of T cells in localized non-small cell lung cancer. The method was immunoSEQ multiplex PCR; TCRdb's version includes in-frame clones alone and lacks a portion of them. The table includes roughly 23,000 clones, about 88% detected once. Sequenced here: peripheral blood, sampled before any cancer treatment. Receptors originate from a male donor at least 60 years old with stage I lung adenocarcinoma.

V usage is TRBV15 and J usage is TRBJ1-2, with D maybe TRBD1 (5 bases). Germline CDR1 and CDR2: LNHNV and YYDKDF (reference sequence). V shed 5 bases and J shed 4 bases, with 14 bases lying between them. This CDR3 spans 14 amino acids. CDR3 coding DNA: TGTGCCACCAGCGACGAGGAGGGGTTCTATGGCTACACCTTC. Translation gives CATSDEEGFYGYTF.

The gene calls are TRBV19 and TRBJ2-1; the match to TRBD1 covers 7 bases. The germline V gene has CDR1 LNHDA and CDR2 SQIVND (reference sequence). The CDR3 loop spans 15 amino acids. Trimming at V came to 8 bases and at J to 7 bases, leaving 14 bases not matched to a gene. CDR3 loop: CASGAGTVTGNEQFF. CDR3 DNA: TGTGCCAGTGGGGCCGGGACAGTCACGGGGAATGAGCAGTTCTTC.

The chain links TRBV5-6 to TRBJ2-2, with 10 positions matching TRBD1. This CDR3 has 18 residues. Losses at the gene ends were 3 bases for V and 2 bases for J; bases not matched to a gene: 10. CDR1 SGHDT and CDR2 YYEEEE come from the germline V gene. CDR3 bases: TGTGCCAGCAGCTCTCCCGAGGGGACAGGGGTAAACACCGGGGAGCTGTTTTTT. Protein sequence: CASSSPEGTGVNTGELFF.

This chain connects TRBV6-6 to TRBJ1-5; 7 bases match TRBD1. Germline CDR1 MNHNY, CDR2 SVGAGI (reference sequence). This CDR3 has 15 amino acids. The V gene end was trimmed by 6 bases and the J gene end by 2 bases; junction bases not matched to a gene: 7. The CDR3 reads CASRGGGWGNQPQHF. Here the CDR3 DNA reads TGTGCCAGCAGGGGAGGGGGCTGGGGCAATCAGCCCCAGCATTTT.

This CDR3 is CSGFDGEKAFF. DNA of the CDR3: TGCAGCGGGTTCGACGGGGAAAAAGCTTTCTTT. The rearrangement links TRBV29-1 to TRBJ1-1; D gene ambiguous. V shed 7 bases and J shed 9 bases, with 15 bases lying between them. Germline V CDR1 and CDR2: SQVTM, ANQGSEA. There are 11 residues in the CDR3.

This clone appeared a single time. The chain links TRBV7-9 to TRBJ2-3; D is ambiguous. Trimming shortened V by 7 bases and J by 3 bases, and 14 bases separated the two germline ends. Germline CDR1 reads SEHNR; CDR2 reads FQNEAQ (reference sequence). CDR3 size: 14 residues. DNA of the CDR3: TGTGCCAGCACTTCAGGTTCCGGGACAGATACGCAGTATTTT. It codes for CASTSGSGTDTQYF.

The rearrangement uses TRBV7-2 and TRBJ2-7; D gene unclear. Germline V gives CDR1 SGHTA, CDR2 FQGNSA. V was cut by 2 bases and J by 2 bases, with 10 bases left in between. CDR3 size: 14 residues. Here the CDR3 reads CASSLRIGTYEQYF. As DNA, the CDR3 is TGTGCCAGCAGCTTACGGATAGGAACCTACGAGCAGTACTTC. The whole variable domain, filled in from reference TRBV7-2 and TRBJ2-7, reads GAGVSQSPSNKVTEKGKDVELRCDPISGHTALYWYRQSLGQGLEFLIYFQGNSAPDKSGLPSDRFSAERTGGSVSTLTIQRTQQEDSAVYLCASSLRIGTYEQYFGPGTRLTVT.

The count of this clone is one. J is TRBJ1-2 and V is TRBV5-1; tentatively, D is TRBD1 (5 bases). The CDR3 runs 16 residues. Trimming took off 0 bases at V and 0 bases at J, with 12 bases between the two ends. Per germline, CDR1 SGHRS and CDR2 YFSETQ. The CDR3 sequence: CASSLGAGQTNYGYTF. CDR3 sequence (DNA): TGCGCCAGCAGCTTGGGGGCAGGACAAACTAACTATGGCTACACCTTC.

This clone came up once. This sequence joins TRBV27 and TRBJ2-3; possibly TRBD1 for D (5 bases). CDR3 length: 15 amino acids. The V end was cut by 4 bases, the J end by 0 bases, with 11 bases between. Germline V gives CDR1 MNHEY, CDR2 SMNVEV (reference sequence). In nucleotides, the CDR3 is TGTGCCAGCAGTTCAATGACAGCCAGCACAGATACGCAGTATTTT. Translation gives CASSSMTASTDTQYF.

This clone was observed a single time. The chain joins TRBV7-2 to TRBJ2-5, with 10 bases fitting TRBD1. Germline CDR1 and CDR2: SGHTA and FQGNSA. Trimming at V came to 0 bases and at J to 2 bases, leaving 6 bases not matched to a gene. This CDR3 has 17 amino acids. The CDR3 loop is CASSLAGTGVRQETQYF. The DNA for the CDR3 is TGTGCCAGCAGCTTAGCGGGGACAGGGGTTAGACAAGAGACCCAGTACTTC.

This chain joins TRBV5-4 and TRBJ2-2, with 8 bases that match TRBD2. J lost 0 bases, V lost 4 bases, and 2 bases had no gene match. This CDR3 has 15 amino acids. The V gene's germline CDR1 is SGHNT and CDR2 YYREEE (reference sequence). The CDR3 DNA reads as TGTGCCAGCAGCACGGGAGGGCCGAACACCGGGGAGCTGTTTTTT. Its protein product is CASSTGGPNTGELFF.

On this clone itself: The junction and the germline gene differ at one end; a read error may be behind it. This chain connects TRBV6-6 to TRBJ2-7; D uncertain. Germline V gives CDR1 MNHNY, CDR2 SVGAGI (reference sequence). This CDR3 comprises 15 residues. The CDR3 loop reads CASSYSTLASDEQYF. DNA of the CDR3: TGTGCCAGCAGTTACTCGACACTTGCCTCCGACGAGCAGTACTTC.

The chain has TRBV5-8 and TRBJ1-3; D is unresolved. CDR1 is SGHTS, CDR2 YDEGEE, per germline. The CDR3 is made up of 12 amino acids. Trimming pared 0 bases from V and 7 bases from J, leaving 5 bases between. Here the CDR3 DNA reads TGTGCCAGCAGCTTGGCAACCAACACCATATATTTT. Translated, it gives CASSLATNTIYF.

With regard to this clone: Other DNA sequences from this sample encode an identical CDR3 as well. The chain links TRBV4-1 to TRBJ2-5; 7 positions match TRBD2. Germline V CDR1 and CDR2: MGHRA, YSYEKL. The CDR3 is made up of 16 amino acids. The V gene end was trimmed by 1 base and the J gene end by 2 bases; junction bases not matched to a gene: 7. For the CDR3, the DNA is TGCGCCAGCAGCCAAGCGGGGGTGGGGGGGCAAGAGACCCAGTACTTC. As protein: CASSQAGVGGQETQYF.

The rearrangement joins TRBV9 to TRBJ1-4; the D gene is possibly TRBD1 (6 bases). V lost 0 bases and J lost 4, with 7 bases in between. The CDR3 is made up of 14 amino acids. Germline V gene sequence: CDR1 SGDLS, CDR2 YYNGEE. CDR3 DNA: TGTGCCAGCAGCGTAGGGACAGATAATGAAAAACTGTTTTTT. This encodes CASSVGTDNEKLFF.

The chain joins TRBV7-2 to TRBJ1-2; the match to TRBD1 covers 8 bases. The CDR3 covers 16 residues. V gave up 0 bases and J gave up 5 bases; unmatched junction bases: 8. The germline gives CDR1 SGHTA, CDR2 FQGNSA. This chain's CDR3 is CASSLADRARGYGYTF. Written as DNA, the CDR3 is TGTGCCAGCAGCTTAGCGGACAGGGCAAGGGGGTATGGCTACACCTTC.

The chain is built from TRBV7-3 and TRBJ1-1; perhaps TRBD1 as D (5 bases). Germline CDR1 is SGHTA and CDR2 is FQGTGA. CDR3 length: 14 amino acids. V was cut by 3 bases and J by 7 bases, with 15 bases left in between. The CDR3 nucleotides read TGTGCCAGCAGCTTTAAGGGCAGGGAGCGTGAAGCTTTCTTT. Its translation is CASSFKGREREAFF. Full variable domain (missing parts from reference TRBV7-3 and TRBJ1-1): GAGVSQTPSNKVTEKGKYVELRCDPISGHTALYWYRQSLGQGPEFLIYFQGTGAADDSGLPNDRFFAVRPEGSVSTLKIQRTERGDSAVYLCASSFKGREREAFFGQGTRLTVV.

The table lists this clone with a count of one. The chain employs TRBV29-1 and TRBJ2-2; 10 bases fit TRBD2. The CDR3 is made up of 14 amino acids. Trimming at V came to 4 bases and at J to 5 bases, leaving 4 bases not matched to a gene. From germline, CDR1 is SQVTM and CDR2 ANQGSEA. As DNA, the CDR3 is TGCAGCGTTGCATCTAGCGGGGGTACCGGGGAGCTGTTTTTT. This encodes CSVASSGGTGELFF.

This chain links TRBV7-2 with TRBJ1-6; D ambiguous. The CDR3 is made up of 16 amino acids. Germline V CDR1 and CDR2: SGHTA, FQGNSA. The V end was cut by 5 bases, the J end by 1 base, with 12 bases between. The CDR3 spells CASSLPRASYNSPLHF. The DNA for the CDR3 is TGTGCCAGCAGCCTCCCGAGGGCATCCTATAATTCACCCCTCCACTTT.

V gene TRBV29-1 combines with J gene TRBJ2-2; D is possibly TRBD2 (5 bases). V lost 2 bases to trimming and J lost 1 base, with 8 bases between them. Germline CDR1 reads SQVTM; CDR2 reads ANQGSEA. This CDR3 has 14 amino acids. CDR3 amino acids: CSVERGLNTGELFF. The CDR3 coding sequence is TGCAGCGTTGAACGAGGGCTGAACACCGGGGAGCTGTTTTTT.

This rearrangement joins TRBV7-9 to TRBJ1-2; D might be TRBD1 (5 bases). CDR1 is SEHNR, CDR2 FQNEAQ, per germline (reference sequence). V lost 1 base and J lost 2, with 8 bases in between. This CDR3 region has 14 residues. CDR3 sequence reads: CASSLGGANYGYTF. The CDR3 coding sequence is TGTGCCAGCAGCTTAGGAGGGGCCAACTATGGCTACACCTTC.

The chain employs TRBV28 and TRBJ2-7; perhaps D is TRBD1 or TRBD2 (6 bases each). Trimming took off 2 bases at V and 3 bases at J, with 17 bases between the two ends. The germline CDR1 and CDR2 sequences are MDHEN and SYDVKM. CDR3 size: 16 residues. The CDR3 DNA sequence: TGTGCCAGCAGTTTAAGGAAAGGGGGGCTTATCTACGAGCAGTACTTC. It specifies CASSLRKGGLIYEQYF.

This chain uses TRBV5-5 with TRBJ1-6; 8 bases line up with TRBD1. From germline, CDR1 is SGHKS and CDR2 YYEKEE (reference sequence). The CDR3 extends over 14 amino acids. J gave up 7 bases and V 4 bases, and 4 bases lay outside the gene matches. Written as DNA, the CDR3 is TGTGCCAGCAGCGCCGGACAGGGAAATTCACCCCTCCACTTT. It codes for CASSAGQGNSPLHF.

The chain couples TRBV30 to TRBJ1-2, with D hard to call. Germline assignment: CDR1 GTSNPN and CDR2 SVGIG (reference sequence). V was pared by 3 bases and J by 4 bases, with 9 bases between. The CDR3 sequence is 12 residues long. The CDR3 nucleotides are TGTGCCTGGAGGGGCTCGAGCTATGGCTACACCTTC. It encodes CAWRGSSYGYTF.

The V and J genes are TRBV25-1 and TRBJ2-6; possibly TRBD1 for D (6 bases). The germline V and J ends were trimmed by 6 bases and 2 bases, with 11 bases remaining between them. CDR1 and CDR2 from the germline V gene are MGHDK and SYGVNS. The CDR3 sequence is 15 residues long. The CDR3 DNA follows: TGTGCCAGCAGCCCCAGGGGTCCTGGGGCCAACGTCCTGACTTTC. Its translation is CASSPRGPGANVLTF.

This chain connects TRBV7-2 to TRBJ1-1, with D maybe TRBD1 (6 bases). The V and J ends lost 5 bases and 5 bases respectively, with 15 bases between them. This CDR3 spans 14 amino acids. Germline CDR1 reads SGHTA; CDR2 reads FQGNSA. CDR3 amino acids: CASSAQGGETEAFF. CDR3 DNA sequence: TGTGCCAGCAGCGCCCAAGGGGGAGAGACTGAAGCTTTCTTT.

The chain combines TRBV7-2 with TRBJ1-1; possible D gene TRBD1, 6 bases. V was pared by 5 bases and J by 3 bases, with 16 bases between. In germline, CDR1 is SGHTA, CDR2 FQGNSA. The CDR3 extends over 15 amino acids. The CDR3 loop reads CASSPTYRVDTEAFF. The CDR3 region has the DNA TGTGCCAGCAGCCCAACATACAGGGTAGACACTGAAGCTTTCTTT. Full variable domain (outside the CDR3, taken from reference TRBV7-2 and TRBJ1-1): GAGVSQSPSNKVTEKGKDVELRCDPISGHTALYWYRQSLGQGLEFLIYFQGNSAPDKSGLPSDRFSAERTGGSVSTLTIQRTQQEDSAVYLCASSPTYRVDTEAFFGQGTRLTVV.